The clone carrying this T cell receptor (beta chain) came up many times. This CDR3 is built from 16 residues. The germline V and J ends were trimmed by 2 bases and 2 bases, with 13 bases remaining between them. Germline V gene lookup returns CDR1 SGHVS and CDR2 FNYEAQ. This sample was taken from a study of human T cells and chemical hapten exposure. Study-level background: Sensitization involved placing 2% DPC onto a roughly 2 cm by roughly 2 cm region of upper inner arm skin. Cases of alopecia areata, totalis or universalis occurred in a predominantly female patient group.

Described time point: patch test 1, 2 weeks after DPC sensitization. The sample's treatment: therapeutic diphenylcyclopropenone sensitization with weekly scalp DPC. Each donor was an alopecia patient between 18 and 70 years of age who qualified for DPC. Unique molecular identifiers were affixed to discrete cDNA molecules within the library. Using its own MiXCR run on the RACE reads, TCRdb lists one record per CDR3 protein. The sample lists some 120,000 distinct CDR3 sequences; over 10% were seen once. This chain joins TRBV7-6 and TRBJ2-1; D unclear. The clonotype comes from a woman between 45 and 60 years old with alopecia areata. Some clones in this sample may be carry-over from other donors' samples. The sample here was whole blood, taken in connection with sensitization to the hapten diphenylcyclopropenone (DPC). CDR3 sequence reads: CASSLTPDLTYNEQFF. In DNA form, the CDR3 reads TGTGCCAGCAGCTTAACTCCTGACTTAACCTACAATGAGCAGTTCTTC.